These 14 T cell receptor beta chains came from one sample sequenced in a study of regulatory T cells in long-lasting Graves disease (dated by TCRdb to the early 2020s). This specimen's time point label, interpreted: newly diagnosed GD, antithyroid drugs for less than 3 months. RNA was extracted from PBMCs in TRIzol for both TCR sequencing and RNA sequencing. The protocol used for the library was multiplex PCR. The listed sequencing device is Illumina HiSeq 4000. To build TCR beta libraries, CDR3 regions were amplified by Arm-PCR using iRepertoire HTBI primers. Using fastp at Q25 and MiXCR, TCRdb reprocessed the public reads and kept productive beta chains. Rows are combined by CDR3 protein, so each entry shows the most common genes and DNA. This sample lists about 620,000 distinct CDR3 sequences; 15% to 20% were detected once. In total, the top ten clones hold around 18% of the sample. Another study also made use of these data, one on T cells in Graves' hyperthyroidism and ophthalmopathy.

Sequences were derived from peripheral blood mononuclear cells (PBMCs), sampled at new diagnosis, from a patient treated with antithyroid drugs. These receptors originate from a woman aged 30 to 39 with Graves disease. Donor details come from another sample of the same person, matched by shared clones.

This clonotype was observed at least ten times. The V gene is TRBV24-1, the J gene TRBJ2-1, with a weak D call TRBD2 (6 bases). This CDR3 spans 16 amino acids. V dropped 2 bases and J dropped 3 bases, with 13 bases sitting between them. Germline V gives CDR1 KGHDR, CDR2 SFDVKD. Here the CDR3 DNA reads TGTGCCACCAGTGATTCGGAAGCGGGTTTCTACAATGAGCAGTTCTTC. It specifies CATSDSEAGFYNEQFF.

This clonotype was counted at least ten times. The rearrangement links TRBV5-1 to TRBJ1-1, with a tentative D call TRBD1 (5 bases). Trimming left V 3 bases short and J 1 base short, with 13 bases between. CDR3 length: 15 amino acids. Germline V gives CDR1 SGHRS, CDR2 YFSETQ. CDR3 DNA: TGCGCCAGCAGCTGGGGCGGGGTCCCGAACACTGAAGCTTTCTTT. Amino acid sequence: CASSWGGVPNTEAFF.

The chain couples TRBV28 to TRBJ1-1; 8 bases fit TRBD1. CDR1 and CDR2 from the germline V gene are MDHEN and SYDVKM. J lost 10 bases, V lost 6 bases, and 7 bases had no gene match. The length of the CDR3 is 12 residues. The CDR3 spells CASRPTGGIAFF. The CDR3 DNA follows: TGTGCCAGCAGGCCCACAGGGGGTATAGCTTTCTTT. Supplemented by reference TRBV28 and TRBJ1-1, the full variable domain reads DVKVTQSSRYLVKRTGEKVFLECVQDMDHENMFWYRQDPGLGLRLIYFSYDVKMKEKGDIPEGYSVSREKKERFSLILESASTNQTSMYLCASRPTGGIAFFGQGTRLTVV.

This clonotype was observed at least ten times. The CDR3 loop reads CASSARNGYTF. For the CDR3, the DNA is TGTGCCAGCAGTGCACGAAATGGCTACACCTTC. The genes are TRBV2 and TRBJ1-2; D gene uncertain. The CDR3 is 11 residues long. Between the trimmed V and J ends, which lost 4 bases and 6 bases, there was a span of 6 bases. Germline values: CDR1 SNHLY, CDR2 FYNNEI.

As DNA, the CDR3 is TGTGCCAGCAGCTTAAATGGCCGAGGGGGATTTCCTGGGGCCAACGTCCTGACTTTC. Amino acids: CASSLNGRGGFPGANVLTF. This rearrangement joins TRBV7-3 to TRBJ2-6, with D tentatively TRBD1 (6 bases). CDR1 SGHTA and CDR2 FQGTGA come from the germline V gene. The V end lost 1 base, the J end lost 2 bases, and 18 bases lay between the germline ends. The CDR3 covers 19 residues.

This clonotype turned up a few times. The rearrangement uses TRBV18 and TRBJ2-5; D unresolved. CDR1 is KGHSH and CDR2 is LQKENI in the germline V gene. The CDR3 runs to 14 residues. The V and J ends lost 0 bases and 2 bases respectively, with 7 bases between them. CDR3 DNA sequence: TGTGCCAGCTCACCACCGGTTTTACAAGAGACCCAGTACTTC. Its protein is CASSPPVLQETQYF.

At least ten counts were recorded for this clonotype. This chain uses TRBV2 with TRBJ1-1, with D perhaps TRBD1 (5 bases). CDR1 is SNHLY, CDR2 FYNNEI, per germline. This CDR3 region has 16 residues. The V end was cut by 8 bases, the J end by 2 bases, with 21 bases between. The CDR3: CASYRGVIIVNTEAFF. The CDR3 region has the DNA TGTGCCAGCTATCGGGGCGTGATAATTGTAAACACTGAAGCTTTCTTT.

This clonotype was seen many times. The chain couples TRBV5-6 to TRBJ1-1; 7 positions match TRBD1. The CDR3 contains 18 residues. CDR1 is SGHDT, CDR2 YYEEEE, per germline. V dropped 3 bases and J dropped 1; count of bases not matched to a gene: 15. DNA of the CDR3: TGTGCCAGCAGCTCCCCGGGACAGCATACCCCACCGAACACTGAAGCTTTCTTT. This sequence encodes CASSSPGQHTPPNTEAFF.

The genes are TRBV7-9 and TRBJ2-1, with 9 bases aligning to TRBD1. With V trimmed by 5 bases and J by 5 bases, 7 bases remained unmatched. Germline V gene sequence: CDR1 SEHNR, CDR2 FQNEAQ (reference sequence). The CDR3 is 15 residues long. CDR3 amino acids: CASSRRDRDNNEQFF. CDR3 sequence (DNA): TGTGCCAGCAGCCGAAGGGACAGGGATAACAATGAGCAGTTCTTC.

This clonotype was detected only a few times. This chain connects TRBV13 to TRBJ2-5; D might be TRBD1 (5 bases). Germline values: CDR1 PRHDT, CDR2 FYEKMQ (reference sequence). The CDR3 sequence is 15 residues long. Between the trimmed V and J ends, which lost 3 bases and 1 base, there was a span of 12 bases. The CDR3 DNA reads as TGTGCCAGCAGCTTTGCGCCAGGGTCCCAAGAGACCCAGTACTTC. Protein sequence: CASSFAPGSQETQYF. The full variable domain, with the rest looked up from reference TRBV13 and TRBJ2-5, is AAGVIQSPRHLIKEKRETATLKCYPIPRHDTVYWYQQGPGQDPQFLISFYEKMQSDKGSIPDRFSAQQFSDYHSELNMSSLELGDSALYFCASSFAPGSQETQYFGPGTRLLVL.

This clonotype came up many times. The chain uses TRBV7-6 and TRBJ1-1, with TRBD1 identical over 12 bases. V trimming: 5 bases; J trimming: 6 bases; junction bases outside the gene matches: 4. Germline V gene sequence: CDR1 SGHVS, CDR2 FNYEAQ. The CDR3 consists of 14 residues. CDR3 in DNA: TGTGCCAGCAGCCGGGACAGGGGGCTGGCTGAAGCTTTCTTT. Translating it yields CASSRDRGLAEAFF. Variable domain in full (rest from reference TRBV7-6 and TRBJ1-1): GAGVSQSPRYKVTKRGQDVALRCDPISGHVSLYWYRQALGQGPEFLTYFNYEAQQDKSGLPNDRFSAERPEGSISTLTIQRTEQRDSAMYRCASSRDRGLAEAFFGQGTRLTVV.

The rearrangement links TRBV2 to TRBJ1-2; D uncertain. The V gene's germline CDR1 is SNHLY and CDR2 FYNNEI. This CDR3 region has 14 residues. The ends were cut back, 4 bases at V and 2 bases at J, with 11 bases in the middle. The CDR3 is CASSARQTNYGYTF. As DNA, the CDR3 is TGTGCCAGCAGTGCGAGGCAGACCAACTATGGCTACACCTTC.

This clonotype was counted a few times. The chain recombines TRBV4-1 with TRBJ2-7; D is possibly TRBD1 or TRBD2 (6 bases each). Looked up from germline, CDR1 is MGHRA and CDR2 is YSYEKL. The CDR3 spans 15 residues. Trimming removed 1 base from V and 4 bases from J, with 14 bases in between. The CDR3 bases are TGCGCCAGCAGCCAAGCGGCGGGACAAGGTTACGAGCAGTACTTC. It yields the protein CASSQAAGQGYEQYF.

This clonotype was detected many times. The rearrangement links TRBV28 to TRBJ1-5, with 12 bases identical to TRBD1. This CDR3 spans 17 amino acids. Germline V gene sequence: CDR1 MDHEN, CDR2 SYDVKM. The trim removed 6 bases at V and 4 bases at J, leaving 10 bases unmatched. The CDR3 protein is CASSHGDRGLSNQPQHF. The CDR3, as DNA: TGTGCCAGCAGCCATGGGGACAGGGGGCTCTCAAATCAGCCCCAGCATTTT.